The 28 T cell receptor beta chains presented below share a single source sample, sequenced in a study of T cell repertoires and HLA-DP antigens. Profiling relied on immunoSEQ multiplex PCR, and the TCRdb table lists in-frame clones only, not all of them. This sample yields about 89,000 clones, of which roughly 86% are seen a single time; roughly 1.5% belongs to the top ten. No antigen has been assigned to these receptors. Sequenced input: CD4+ T cells from PBMCs. The receptors were gathered from a man aged 45-65 years in good health and CMV-seronegative.

This chain links TRBV4-1 with TRBJ2-5; 10 bases are shared with TRBD2. Germline lookup yields CDR1 MGHRA and CDR2 YSYEKL. V shed 4 bases, J shed 0 bases, and the junction held 5 bases outside the gene matches. The CDR3 has 16 residues. For the CDR3, the DNA is TGCGCCAGCAGCCTCGGACTAGCGGATCACCAAGAGACCCAGTACTTC. This sequence encodes CASSLGLADHQETQYF.

V gene TRBV5-1 combines with J gene TRBJ1-4; D unclear. V lost 1 base and J 7 bases, leaving 11 bases between the germline ends. CDR1 and CDR2 from the germline V gene are SGHRS and YFSETQ. The CDR3 extends over 14 amino acids. The CDR3, as DNA: TGCGCCAGCAGCTTGCGAAGGGATACTGAAAAACTGTTTTTT. Encoded protein: CASSLRRDTEKLFF.

The chain links TRBV19 to TRBJ2-7; 7 nucleotides match TRBD1. The V and J ends lost 5 bases and 2 bases, in that order; junction bases with no gene match: 3. Germline V lookup: CDR1 LNHDA, CDR2 SQIVND (reference sequence). CDR3 length: 13 amino acids. The CDR3 DNA reads as TGTGCCAGTAGTGGGACAGCTACCTACGAGCAGTACTTC. This translates into CASSGTATYEQYF. The variable domain in full, completed from reference TRBV19 and TRBJ2-7, reads DGGITQSPKYLFRKEGQNVTLSCEQNLNHDAMYWYRQDPGQGLRLIYYSQIVNDFQKGDIAEGYSVSREKKESFPLTVTSAQKNPTAFYLCASSGTATYEQYFGPGTRLTVT.

The chain couples TRBV27 to TRBJ1-2; D is perhaps TRBD1 (6 bases). With 5 bases removed from V and 5 bases from J, the gap between germline ends came to 12 bases. Per the germline V gene, CDR1 is MNHEY and CDR2 is SMNVEV (reference sequence). This CDR3 is built from 13 residues. For the CDR3, the DNA is TGTGCCAGCAGTCTACAGGGCTCGTATGGCTACACCTTC. It encodes CASSLQGSYGYTF.

This clone was detected once. The chain is built from TRBV11-3 and TRBJ2-7; TRBD2 might be the D (7 bases). CDR3 length equals 14 residues. With 6 bases removed from V and 0 bases from J, the gap between germline ends came to 12 bases. The germline CDR1 and CDR2 sequences are SGHNT and YENEEA. CDR3 coding DNA: TGTGCCAGCAGTCCGGGGGGCAGCTCCTACGAGCAGTACTTC. Its protein is CASSPGGSSYEQYF.

This chain links TRBV7-2 with TRBJ2-1; a weak D match, TRBD1 (6 bases). Germline assignment: CDR1 SGHTA and CDR2 FQGNSA. V shed 5 bases and J shed 4 bases, with 9 bases lying between them. The CDR3 loop spans 13 amino acids. The CDR3 DNA reads TGTGCCAGCAGCCGCGGACAGTACAATGAGCAGTTCTTC. The encoded protein is CASSRGQYNEQFF.

The gene calls are TRBV5-1 and TRBJ1-3; tentatively, D is TRBD1 (6 bases). The V end was cut by 4 bases, the J end by 3 bases, with 14 bases between. Germline values: CDR1 SGHRS, CDR2 YFSETQ. The CDR3 has 15 residues. CDR3: CASSAETGYGNTIYF. In nucleotides, the CDR3 is TGCGCCAGCAGCGCCGAAACAGGGTATGGAAACACCATATATTTT.

This chain connects TRBV19 to TRBJ2-7; 8 bases line up with TRBD1. The germline gives CDR1 LNHDA, CDR2 SQIVND (reference sequence). V lost 8 bases to trimming and J lost 6 bases; unmatched junction nucleotides: 3. This CDR3 spans 11 amino acids. CDR3 region: CASSDRGEQYF. CDR3 sequence (DNA): TGTGCCAGTTCCGACAGGGGCGAGCAGTACTTC.

The V call is TRBV19, the J call TRBJ1-1; D may be TRBD1 (5 bases). CDR3 length: 14 amino acids. Looked up from germline, CDR1 is LNHDA and CDR2 is SQIVND (reference sequence). V was cut by 4 bases and J by 0 bases, with 9 bases left in between. The CDR3 is CASSRDWVNTEAFF. The CDR3 coding sequence is TGTGCCAGTAGTAGGGACTGGGTGAACACTGAAGCTTTCTTT.

This clone was picked up a small number of times. The V call is TRBV15, the J call TRBJ2-3, with D possibly matching TRBD2 (6 bases). Germline CDR1 LNHNV, CDR2 YYDKDF (reference sequence). Trimming cost V 5 bases and J 1 base, with 16 bases left between them. CDR3 length: 16 residues. CDR3 DNA: TGTGCCACCAGCCGGAGCGGGTTAGGAGGCACAGATACGCAGTATTTT. Its protein product is CATSRSGLGGTDTQYF.

This chain uses TRBV5-1 with TRBJ2-7; 7 nucleotides agree with TRBD2. The V gene's germline CDR1 is SGHRS and CDR2 YFSETQ. The CDR3 contains 14 residues. Trimming removed 4 bases from V and 2 bases from J; junction bases left unmatched: 6. The CDR3 region is CASSQGGGAYEQYF. CDR3 coding DNA: TGCGCCAGCAGCCAGGGTGGGGGGGCCTACGAGCAGTACTTC.

The chain links TRBV5-4 to TRBJ2-1, with D unresolved. V lost 3 bases to trimming and J lost 0 bases, with 10 bases between them. CDR3 length: 15 amino acids. Germline V gene sequence: CDR1 SGHNT, CDR2 YYREEE (reference sequence). The CDR3 nucleotides read TGTGCCAGCAGCTCGGGCTCAAGCTCCTACAATGAGCAGTTCTTC. Translation: CASSSGSSSYNEQFF.

The chain links TRBV27 to TRBJ1-5; TRBD1 might be the D (5 bases). Looked up from germline, CDR1 is MNHEY and CDR2 is SMNVEV (reference sequence). Trimming removed 10 bases at V and 7 bases at J, with 23 bases between. The CDR3 length is 15 residues. Here the CDR3 reads CATRPGPRIEQPQHF. The CDR3 DNA reads TGTGCCACCCGGCCGGGACCCAGGATCGAGCAGCCCCAGCATTTT.

A word on this clone: Compared with germline, one end of the junction differs, possibly owing to a read error. Additional DNA sequences in this sample encode the identical CDR3. The CDR3 loop reads CASSPGQGVSEQYF. The DNA for the CDR3 is TGTGCTAGCAGCCCGGGACAGGGTGTCTCGGAGCAGTACTTC. This rearrangement joins TRBV7-7 to TRBJ2-7; 9 nucleotides line up with TRBD1. Germline assignment: CDR1 SSHAT and CDR2 FNYEAQ (reference sequence). The CDR3 loop spans 14 amino acids. Variable domain in full (rest from reference TRBV7-7 and TRBJ2-7): GAGVSQSPRYKVTKRGQDVTLRCDPISSHATLYWYQQALGQGPEFLTYFNYEAQPDKSGLPSDRFSAERPEGSISTLTIQRTEQRDSAMYRCASSPGQGVSEQYFGPGTRLTVT.

The V call is TRBV5-4, the J call TRBJ2-3; D is possibly TRBD2 (5 bases). Germline lookup yields CDR1 SGHNT and CDR2 YYREEE (reference sequence). V dropped 4 bases and J dropped 0 bases, with 12 bases sitting between them. The CDR3 runs 15 residues. For the CDR3, the DNA is TGTGCCAGCAGCCGGGAAGCTTCTAGCACAGATACGCAGTATTTT. It is translated as CASSREASSTDTQYF.

A few counts support this clone. The chain recombines TRBV7-9 with TRBJ1-1; TRBD1 might be the D (6 bases). V was clipped by 10 bases and J by 1 base, with 13 bases between them. CDR3 length: 13 residues. Looked up from germline, CDR1 is SEHNR and CDR2 is FQNEAQ (reference sequence). CDR3: CATSQGPNTEAFF. In nucleotides, the CDR3 is TGTGCCACCTCACAGGGCCCGAACACTGAAGCTTTCTTT.

V is TRBV5-1 and J is TRBJ1-2; 7 nucleotides line up with TRBD1. The germline V gene encodes CDR1 SGHRS and CDR2 YFSETQ. V shed 2 bases, J shed 3 bases, and the junction held 10 bases outside the gene matches. This CDR3 has 16 amino acids. The chain's CDR3 is CASSFGQEALDYGYTF. The CDR3 DNA reads as TGCGCCAGCAGCTTCGGACAGGAAGCGTTGGACTATGGCTACACCTTC.

The chain joins TRBV18 to TRBJ1-5; D is unresolved. CDR3 length: 15 residues. Germline V gene data show CDR1 as KGHSH and CDR2 as LQKENI. The V gene lost 1 base and the J gene lost 0 bases, with 7 bases spanning the gap. The CDR3 sequence is CASSPRSGSNQPQHF. The CDR3 DNA is TGTGCCAGCTCACCACGGTCAGGTAGCAATCAGCCCCAGCATTTT.

This clone was picked up a small number of times. J is TRBJ2-7 and V is TRBV30, with 9 bases identical to TRBD1. Germline V gene lookup returns CDR1 GTSNPN and CDR2 SVGIG (reference sequence). The CDR3 is made up of 15 amino acids. V lost 2 bases and J lost 1; bases outside the gene matches: 6. CDR3 protein: CAWSYAGTGSYEQYF. The CDR3 coding sequence is TGTGCCTGGAGTTACGCCGGGACAGGGTCCTACGAGCAGTACTTC.

The chain has TRBV25-1 and TRBJ2-1; the D is unclear. V gave up 4 bases and J gave up 8 bases, with 9 bases separating them. Germline V gene data show CDR1 as MGHDK and CDR2 as SYGVNS. The length of the CDR3 is 12 residues. CDR3 amino acids: CASSAKLYEQFF. In DNA form, the CDR3 reads TGTGCCAGCAGTGCAAAATTATATGAGCAGTTCTTC.

The V gene is TRBV19, the J gene TRBJ2-2, with 8 bases fitting TRBD2. This CDR3 is 17 amino acids long. V trimming: 5 bases; J trimming: 3 bases; junction bases outside the gene matches: 11. The germline CDR1 and CDR2 sequences are LNHDA and SQIVND (reference sequence). The DNA of the CDR3 is TGTGCCAGTAGTTATGGCGGGCTAGCGGGTTACACCGGGGAGCTGTTTTTT. Protein product: CASSYGGLAGYTGELFF.

The chain carries TRBV2 and TRBJ2-3; maybe TRBD1 (6 bases). This CDR3 region has 16 residues. CDR1 is SNHLY and CDR2 is FYNNEI in the germline V gene. Trimming removed 6 bases at V and 2 bases at J, with 18 bases between. The CDR3 nucleotides are TGTGCCAGCAGAACATACGGGACATTTCTCACAGATACGCAGTATTTT. This gives the protein CASRTYGTFLTDTQYF.

The chain uses TRBV11-2 and TRBJ2-1; 10 bases map to TRBD2. Unmatched junction bases numbered 3, after V lost 1 base and J lost 6 bases. The CDR3 contains 15 residues. Per the germline V gene, CDR1 is SGHAT and CDR2 is FQNNGV. Here the CDR3 reads CASSLGTSGINEQFF. CDR3 coding DNA: TGTGCCAGCAGCTTAGGGACTAGCGGTATCAATGAGCAGTTCTTC.

V gene TRBV30 combines with J gene TRBJ1-4, with 7 bases matching TRBD1. The CDR3 spans 17 residues. With 3 bases clipped from V and 5 bases from J, the junction kept 15 bases outside the gene matches. Germline CDR1 reads GTSNPN; CDR2 reads SVGIG (reference sequence). The CDR3 sequence: CAWSPQVLDRRNEKLFF. CDR3 DNA sequence: TGTGCCTGGAGCCCCCAGGTACTGGACAGGCGCAATGAAAAACTGTTTTTT.

The J gene is TRBJ1-3, the V gene TRBV11-3, with a tentative D call TRBD1 (6 bases). Germline-derived CDR1 and CDR2 are SGHNT and YENEEA. This CDR3 is built from 16 residues. V was pared by 5 bases and J by 6 bases, with 20 bases between. DNA of the CDR3: TGTGCCAGCAGCCCGAAAAAGGGGGGAGGTGAAAACACCATATATTTT. Encoded protein: CASSPKKGGGENTIYF.

The rearrangement uses TRBV19 and TRBJ1-2; 7 nucleotides align to TRBD1. Germline V CDR1 and CDR2: LNHDA, SQIVND (reference sequence). The junction had 14 bases not matched to a gene; V was cut back by 2 bases and J by 5 bases. This CDR3 region has 17 residues. The CDR3 protein is CASSISGTEGQGYGYTF. In DNA, the CDR3 is TGTGCCAGTAGTATATCCGGGACAGAGGGCCAGGGTTATGGCTACACCTTC.

V usage is TRBV25-1 and J usage is TRBJ1-1, with D possibly being TRBD1 (5 bases). Trimming removed 3 bases from V and 1 base from J, with 12 bases in between. The length of the CDR3 is 15 residues. CDR1 and CDR2 from the germline V gene are MGHDK and SYGVNS. The CDR3 sequence: CASSDTGLGNTEAFF. The CDR3 nucleotides are TGTGCCAGCAGTGACACAGGTTTGGGGAACACTGAAGCTTTCTTT.

A few counts support this clone. V gene TRBV28 combines with J gene TRBJ2-3, with 10 positions matching TRBD2. The length of the CDR3 is 14 residues. Trimming took 4 bases from V and 6 from J; bases not matched to a gene: 4. Germline V lookup: CDR1 MDHEN, CDR2 SYDVKM. The CDR3: CASSYSGGLDTQYF. The CDR3 DNA follows: TGTGCCAGCAGTTATAGCGGGGGGTTGGATACGCAGTATTTT.